These 7 T cell receptor beta chains came from one sample sequenced in a study of T cells in localized non-small cell lung cancer. Clones were sequenced by immunoSEQ multiplex PCR, and TCRdb holds only the in-frame ones, with some missing. The repertoire includes 35,000 to 40,000 clones, roughly 92% of them detected once, and about 6.6% sits in the top ten. The source was peripheral blood, collected before any cancer treatment. These receptors were obtained from a female donor over 55 with stage I lung adenocarcinoma.

The chain recombines TRBV10-3 with TRBJ1-1; D gene unclear. Germline CDR1 and CDR2: ENHRY and SYGVKD. The V gene lost 6 bases and the J gene lost 4 bases, with 12 bases spanning the gap. This CDR3 is built from 13 residues. DNA for the CDR3: TGTGCCATCAGGACCGGCCCTGGCACTGAAGCTTTCTTT. Amino acid sequence: CAIRTGPGTEAFF.

The chain carries TRBV7-6 and TRBJ1-1, with no clear D. The CDR3 is made up of 21 amino acids. The germline CDR1 and CDR2 sequences are SGHVS and FNYEAQ. Trimming removed 4 bases at V and 0 bases at J, with 30 bases between. The CDR3 region is CASSSGYIRDKSYKVNTEAFF. In nucleotides, the CDR3 is TGTGCCAGCAGCTCCGGTTATATCCGAGACAAGTCGTATAAGGTGAACACTGAAGCTTTCTTT.

This chain links TRBV2 with TRBJ2-3; 9 bases are shared with TRBD1. Germline CDR1 and CDR2: SNHLY and FYNNEI. The CDR3 has 16 residues. V trimming: 5 bases; J trimming: 4 bases; junction bases outside the gene matches: 10. In DNA form, the CDR3 reads TGTGCCAGCAGTCTTCATCCCGGGACAGGGTCAGATACGCAGTATTTT. Translated, it gives CASSLHPGTGSDTQYF.

CDR3 DNA sequence: TGTGCCACCAGCAGGGGGGGACAGGGGGTTTTGGATCAGCCCCAGCATTTT. This gives the protein CATSRGGQGVLDQPQHF. V and J are TRBV15 and TRBJ1-5, with 11 bases that match TRBD1. CDR3 length: 17 amino acids. J lost 5 bases, V lost 3 bases, and 9 bases had no gene match. CDR1 and CDR2 (germline): LNHNV, YYDKDF (reference sequence).

This chain links TRBV5-4 with TRBJ1-6; TRBD1 might be the D (5 bases). The CDR3 has 18 amino acids. V was shortened by 3 bases and J by 5 bases, with 21 bases between the two germline ends. Per the germline V gene, CDR1 is SGHNT and CDR2 is YYREEE (reference sequence). The CDR3 nucleotides read TGTGCCAGCAGCTCCCTGACAGCTCTCCTATCCGATAATTCACCCCTCCACTTT. Protein: CASSSLTALLSDNSPLHF. The complete variable domain, with remaining parts taken from reference TRBV5-4 and TRBJ1-6, reads ETGVTQSPTHLIKTRGQQVTLRCSSQSGHNTVSWYQQALGQGPQFIFQYYREEENGRGNFPPRFSGLQFPNYSSELNVNALELDDSALYLCASSSLTALLSDNSPLHFGNGTRLTVT.

The CDR3 nucleotides are TGCGCCAGCAGCTTGGCCTGGGGGGACAACTACGAGCAGTACGTC. Protein: CASSLAWGDNYEQYV. The chain combines TRBV5-1 with TRBJ2-7; either TRBD1 or TRBD2 may fit D (6 bases each). V was cut by 0 bases and J by 3 bases, with 13 bases left in between. This CDR3 region has 15 residues. Germline CDR1 reads SGHRS; CDR2 reads YFSETQ.

The V and J genes are TRBV7-9 and TRBJ2-1, with 10 bases matching TRBD2. Losses at the gene ends were 5 bases for V and 0 bases for J; bases not matched to a gene: 4. Germline assignment: CDR1 SEHNR and CDR2 FQNEAQ (reference sequence). CDR3 size: 16 residues. CDR3 bases: TGTGCCAGCAGCCCACTAGCGGGGCCCTCCTACAATGAGCAGTTCTTC. Translated, it gives CASSPLAGPSYNEQFF. The complete variable domain, with remaining parts taken from reference TRBV7-9 and TRBJ2-1, reads DTGVSQNPRHKITKRGQNVTFRCDPISEHNRLYWYRQTLGQGPEFLTYFQNEAQLEKSRLLSDRFSAERPKGSFSTLEIQRTEQGDSAMYLCASSPLAGPSYNEQFFGPGTRLTVL.